Shown below are 5 T cell receptor beta chains from a single sample sequenced in a study of T cells in localized non-small cell lung cancer. Produced via immunoSEQ multiplex PCR; TCRdb's table is partial and in-frame only. This sample has fewer than 90,000 clones, with roughly four fifths found just once. The input for sequencing was peripheral blood, taken before any cancer treatment. The receptors originated from a man aged 35-75 years with stage I lung adenocarcinoma.

Here the CDR3 DNA reads TGTGCCAGTAGTATGGGGACTAGCGGGAATGGGGACTACGAGCAGTACTTC. Translated: CASSMGTSGNGDYEQYF. The V call is TRBV19, the J call TRBJ2-7, with TRBD2 matching over 13 bases. CDR1 is LNHDA, CDR2 SQIVND, per germline (reference sequence). The CDR3 totals 17 residues. V was clipped by 3 bases and J by 3 bases; unmatched bases: 8.

CDR3 in amino acids: CASSQDRRTGGTEAFF. CDR3 coding DNA: TGTGCCAGCAGCCAAGATCGAAGGACAGGGGGCACTGAAGCTTTCTTT. The V and J genes are TRBV14 and TRBJ1-1; 10 bases agree with TRBD1. J gave up 4 bases and V 0 bases, and 5 bases lay outside the gene matches. CDR3 length equals 16 residues. Germline lookup yields CDR1 SGHDN and CDR2 FVKESK.

This clone was seen once. The chain joins TRBV25-1 to TRBJ2-5; D unresolved. V lost 1 base, J lost 8 bases, and 5 bases lay in between. The CDR3 loop spans 11 amino acids. Germline values: CDR1 MGHDK, CDR2 SYGVNS. The CDR3 bases are TGTGCCAGCAGTGAATTGGAAACCCAGTACTTC. Translated, it gives CASSELETQYF.

V usage is TRBV29-1 and J usage is TRBJ1-1; D is possibly TRBD1 (6 bases). The CDR3 is 13 amino acids. V shed 3 bases and J shed 4 bases, with 12 bases lying between them. Germline V gene sequence: CDR1 SQVTM, CDR2 ANQGSEA. For the CDR3, the DNA is TGCAGCGTTGATGGCGGCAGGGGCACTGAAGCTTTCTTT. Translation: CSVDGGRGTEAFF.

The J gene is TRBJ2-2, the V gene TRBV5-1; perhaps TRBD1 as D (6 bases). Per germline, CDR1 SGHRS and CDR2 YFSETQ. This CDR3 is 15 amino acids long. Trimming stripped 5 bases from V and 3 bases from J, with 14 bases between. The CDR3 sequence: CASRGALIDTGELFF. The DNA for the CDR3 is TGCGCCAGCAGGGGGGCGCTGATAGACACCGGGGAGCTGTTTTTT. Full variable domain (outside the CDR3, taken from reference TRBV5-1 and TRBJ2-2): KAGVTQTPRYLIKTRGQQVTLSCSPISGHRSVSWYQQTPGQGLQFLFEYFSETQRNKGNFPGRFSGRQFSNSRSEMNVSTLELGDSALYLCASRGALIDTGELFFGEGSRLTVL.